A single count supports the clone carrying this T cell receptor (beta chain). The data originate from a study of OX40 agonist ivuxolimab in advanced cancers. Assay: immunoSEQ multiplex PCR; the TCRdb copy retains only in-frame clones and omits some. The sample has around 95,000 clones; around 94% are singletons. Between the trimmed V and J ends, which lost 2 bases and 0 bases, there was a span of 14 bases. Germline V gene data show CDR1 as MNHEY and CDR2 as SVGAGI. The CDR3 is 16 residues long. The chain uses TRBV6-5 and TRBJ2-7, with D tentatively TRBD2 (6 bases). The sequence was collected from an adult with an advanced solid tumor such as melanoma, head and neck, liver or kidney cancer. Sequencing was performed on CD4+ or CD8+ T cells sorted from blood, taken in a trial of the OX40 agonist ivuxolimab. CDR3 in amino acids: CASSYPRREPSYEQYF. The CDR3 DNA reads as TGTGCCAGCAGTTACCCCCGGAGGGAACCCTCCTACGAGCAGTACTTC.